This TCR beta chain was captured by sequencing in a study of early T cells in non-severe SARS-CoV-2 infection. In this sample, this clonotype turned up many times. Germline CDR1 and CDR2: DFQATT and SNEGSKA (reference sequence). Trimming pared 5 bases from V and 4 bases from J, leaving 17 bases between. This CDR3 is built from 14 residues. TCRdb re-called the 5' RACE reads with MiXCR, one entry per CDR3 protein. In the table there are 81,000 or so distinct CDR3 sequences, roughly 12% of which are singletons. The sequence was obtained from an adult who was a healthcare worker with PCR-confirmed SARS-CoV-2 infection or an uninfected control (not recorded which). Material: whole blood. The rearrangement uses TRBV20-1 and TRBJ1-1, with D uncertain. In nucleotides, the CDR3 is TGCAGTGCTCACGAGGACCTCGCGGGCACTGAAGCTTTCTTT. Translation: CSAHEDLAGTEAFF.